The 18 T cell receptor beta chains below all came from one sample that was sequenced in a study of blood T cell repertoires in COVID-19. The table came from immunoSEQ multiplex PCR; TCRdb's copy has only in-frame clones and leaves some out. This sample yields around 210,000 clones, of which approximately 87% are seen a single time; roughly 0.78% belongs to the top ten. The sample comprised peripheral blood. The receptor source for this set is a woman aged 70-85 years with acute or convalescent COVID-19.

CDR3 amino acids: CSVGLAGASNEQFF. The CDR3 nucleotides read TGCAGCGTTGGCTTAGCTGGGGCTAGCAATGAGCAGTTCTTC. The chain combines TRBV29-1 with TRBJ2-1; possibly TRBD1 for D (5 bases). This CDR3 contains 14 residues. The V end was cut by 4 bases, the J end by 6 bases, with 16 bases between. The germline V gene has CDR1 SQVTM and CDR2 ANQGSEA.

The chain employs TRBV7-8 and TRBJ1-5; no firm D call. The CDR3 spans 12 residues. V was trimmed by 5 bases and J by 4 bases, leaving 6 bases between them. Germline CDR1 is SGHVS and CDR2 is FQNEAQ. CDR3 sequence: CASSGPNQPQHF. The CDR3 DNA sequence: TGTGCCAGCAGCGGCCCTAATCAGCCCCAGCATTTT.

V gene TRBV5-4 combines with J gene TRBJ2-7; TRBD2 might be the D (6 bases). Per germline, CDR1 SGHNT and CDR2 YYREEE (reference sequence). Trimming left V 0 bases short and J 11 bases short, with 15 bases between. This CDR3 has 13 residues. The CDR3 coding sequence is TGTGCCAGCAGCTTGGGGGGGACTTCGGAGGAGTACTTC. Amino acids: CASSLGGTSEEYF.

The rearrangement links TRBV3-1 (or the pseudogene TRBV3-2) to TRBJ1-5; 8 bases fit TRBD1. CDR1 LGHDT and CDR2 YNNKEL come from the germline V gene (reference sequence). V lost 2 bases to trimming and J lost 3 bases; unmatched junction nucleotides: 6. This CDR3 region has 16 residues. Written as DNA, the CDR3 is TGTGCCAGCAGCCAAACCCAGGGACAGGTCAATCAGCCCCAGCATTTT. Translating it yields CASSQTQGQVNQPQHF.

This chain connects TRBV2 to TRBJ1-6; D gene unclear. The CDR3 extends over 14 amino acids. The V and J ends lost 2 bases and 7 bases respectively, with 9 bases between them. Per germline, CDR1 SNHLY and CDR2 FYNNEI. The DNA for the CDR3 is TGTGCCAGCAGTGAAACCAGACAAAATTCACCCCTCCACTTT. Amino acid sequence: CASSETRQNSPLHF.

This clone was counted a few times. The V and J genes are TRBV2 and TRBJ1-6; tentatively, D is TRBD1 (6 bases). V lost 3 bases, J lost 9 bases, and 15 bases lay in between. This CDR3 has 15 amino acids. The germline V gene has CDR1 SNHLY and CDR2 FYNNEI. The CDR3 here is CASSETTGFSSPLHF. The CDR3 DNA follows: TGTGCCAGCAGTGAGACCACAGGGTTCTCTTCACCCCTCCACTTT. The entire variable domain, with the rest obtained from reference TRBV2 and TRBJ1-6, is as follows: EPEVTQTPSHQVTQMGQEVILRCVPISNHLYFYWYRQILGQKVEFLVSFYNNEISEKSEIFDDQFSVERPDGSNFTLKIRSTKLEDSAMYFCASSETTGFSSPLHFGNGTRLTVT.

The chain couples TRBV28 to TRBJ1-1; D perhaps matches TRBD1 (5 bases). Germline CDR1 and CDR2: MDHEN and SYDVKM. The V gene lost 6 bases and the J gene lost 3 bases, with 11 bases spanning the gap. The CDR3 sequence is 13 residues long. Here the CDR3 reads CASRTGGDTEAFF. The CDR3 nucleotides read TGTGCCAGCAGAACGGGGGGGGACACTGAAGCTTTCTTT.

V is TRBV18 and J is TRBJ1-2; TRBD1 matches at 8 bases. Per the germline V gene, CDR1 is KGHSH and CDR2 is LQKENI. The CDR3 consists of 14 residues. After removal of 3 bases from V and 1 base from J, the junction contained 1 base not matched to a gene. Here the CDR3 reads CASSPTGVNYGYTF. DNA of the CDR3: TGTGCCAGCTCACCGACAGGGGTTAACTATGGCTACACCTTC.

J is TRBJ1-4 and V is TRBV19, with TRBD1 as a possible D gene (6 bases). V was shortened by 3 bases and J by 7 bases, with 15 bases between the two germline ends. In germline, CDR1 is LNHDA, CDR2 SQIVND (reference sequence). The CDR3 runs 15 residues. The CDR3 reads CASSMTGSYPEKLFF. The DNA of the CDR3 is TGTGCCAGTAGTATGACAGGCAGTTACCCTGAAAAACTGTTTTTT.

Comments on this clone: This sample also contains other DNA sequences that code for the same CDR3. The genes are TRBV12-3 or TRBV12-4 and TRBJ2-5; D may be TRBD1 (6 bases). This CDR3 spans 13 amino acids. Trimming cost V 5 bases and J 2 bases, with 9 bases left between them. The CDR3, as DNA: TGTGCCAGCAGTATAGACAGGCAAGAGACCCAGTACTTC. Residues: CASSIDRQETQYF.

The chain employs TRBV4-1 and TRBJ1-3; D is ambiguous. The germline V gene encodes CDR1 MGHRA and CDR2 YSYEKL. The CDR3 length is 16 residues. V shed 0 bases and J shed 1 base, with 10 bases lying between them. The CDR3 reads CASSQDTQESGNTIYF. The CDR3 DNA reads TGCGCCAGCAGCCAAGATACCCAGGAATCTGGAAACACCATATATTTT.

This clone came up a few times. The genes are TRBV7-2 and TRBJ1-6; the D gene is possibly TRBD1 (6 bases). CDR1 is SGHTA and CDR2 is FQGNSA in the germline V gene. This CDR3 region has 13 residues. Deletions cut 1 base from V and 8 bases from J, with 6 bases between. The CDR3 reads CASSLEGDSPLHF. CDR3 in DNA: TGTGCCAGCAGCTTAGAGGGGGATTCACCCCTCCACTTT.

This sequence joins TRBV5-4 and TRBJ1-1; no firm D call. The ends were cut back, 4 bases at V and 1 base at J, with 11 bases in the middle. The germline V gene has CDR1 SGHNT and CDR2 YYREEE (reference sequence). This CDR3 has 14 residues. In DNA form, the CDR3 reads TGTGCCAGCAGCCCCCAGATCCAGAACACTGAAGCTTTCTTT. Its translation: CASSPQIQNTEAFF.

The rearrangement links TRBV6-4 to TRBJ1-2; D is possibly TRBD1 (5 bases). V was cut by 6 bases and J by 5 bases, with 10 bases left in between. The CDR3 sequence is 12 residues long. Germline V gene sequence: CDR1 MRHNA, CDR2 SNTAGT. The CDR3 spells CASSRQKYGYTF. Written as DNA, the CDR3 is TGTGCCAGCAGCCGACAGAAATATGGCTACACCTTC.

This clone was seen only a few times. CDR3 DNA: TGTGCCAGCAGCTTAGCGGGACAGAACACTGAAGCTTTCTTT. Translation: CASSLAGQNTEAFF. The chain links TRBV11-2 to TRBJ1-1; D might be TRBD1 (6 bases). This CDR3 has 14 amino acids. CDR1 is SGHAT, CDR2 FQNNGV, per germline. V was cut by 1 base and J by 1 base, with 7 bases left in between.

The V gene is TRBV12-3 or TRBV12-4, the J gene TRBJ1-3; no clear D gene. V dropped 3 bases and J dropped 4 bases, with 4 bases sitting between them. This CDR3 has 12 amino acids. CDR3 nucleotide sequence: TGTGCCAGCAGTTTGCAGGGAAACACCATATATTTT. Its translation: CASSLQGNTIYF.

The chain recombines TRBV11-2 with TRBJ1-3; D perhaps matches TRBD1 (5 bases). The CDR3 spans 15 residues. From germline, CDR1 is SGHAT and CDR2 FQNNGV. V was cut by 3 bases and J by 1 base, with 10 bases left in between. The CDR3 region is CASSFAGKSGNTIYF. CDR3 coding DNA: TGTGCCAGCAGCTTTGCAGGGAAGTCTGGAAACACCATATATTTT.

The chain links TRBV6-2 or TRBV6-3 to TRBJ2-3; 14 bases are a match to TRBD2. Germline V CDR1 and CDR2: MNHEY, SVGEGT. Trimming at V came to 4 bases and at J to 4 bases, leaving 10 bases not matched to a gene. The CDR3 has 18 amino acids. For the CDR3, the DNA is TGTGCCAGCAGTTCCCTCGGGACTAGCGGGAGTAGTGCAGATACGCAGTATTTT. As protein: CASSSLGTSGSSADTQYF.